Presented here are 26 T cell receptor beta chains from one specimen sequenced in a study of tumor and adjacent non-tumor tissue in lung cancer. A modified ARM-PCR protocol with three rounds of nested PCR amplified TCRbeta. MiXCR, applied by TCRdb to the multiplex PCR reads, yields one record per CDR3 protein. The table has under 140,000 distinct CDR3 sequences, nearly 85% seen once. The template was RNA from unsorted bulk tissue. Input material: lung tumor tissue. These receptors were taken from a man between 65 and 85 years old with non-small cell lung cancer.

This chain uses TRBV7-9 with TRBJ2-5, with D possibly being TRBD1 or TRBD2 (5 bases each). Germline CDR1 reads SEHNR; CDR2 reads FQNEAQ (reference sequence). The CDR3 spans 14 residues. V lost 1 base and J lost 14, with 20 bases in between. The CDR3 is CASSLGSGPETHYF. CDR3 DNA: TGTGCCAGCAGCTTAGGATCGGGGCCGGAGACTCACTACTTC. The whole variable domain, remainder taken from reference TRBV7-9 and TRBJ2-5, is DTGVSQNPRHKITKRGQNVTFRCDPISEHNRLYWYRQTLGQGPEFLTYFQNEAQLEKSRLLSDRFSAERPKGSFSTLEIQRTEQGDSAMYLCASSLGSGPETHYFGPGTRLLVL.

In the case of this clonotype: The junction departs from germline at one end; a sequencing error may be responsible. The chain uses TRBV6-5 and TRBJ2-5, with a possible D match to TRBD2 (6 bases). CDR1 is MNHEY and CDR2 is SVGAGI in the germline V gene. The CDR3 spans 17 residues. CDR3 region: CASSSAGRGSPQETRYF. The CDR3 region has the DNA TGTGCCAGCAGTTCCGCCGGGAGAGGGTCCCCACAAGAGACCCGGTACTTC.

This clonotype was observed once. This clone may be a read error of a much larger clone one base away. Without the conserved terminal phenylalanine or tryptophan, this CDR3 likely stems from a read error. The rearrangement links TRBV28 to TRBJ2-7, with a weak D call TRBD2 (5 bases). Deletions cut 3 bases from V and 3 bases from J, with 15 bases between. This CDR3 spans 15 amino acids. Germline V CDR1 and CDR2: MDHEN, SYDVKM. CDR3 amino acids: CASSLLVSGYYEQYS. CDR3 in DNA: TGTGCCAGCAGTTTGTTGGTTTCGGGGTACTACGAGCAGTACTCC.

Concerning this clonotype itself: A junction boundary mismatches the germline segment, possibly from a read error. This chain joins TRBV28 and TRBJ2-6; tentative D call: TRBD1 (5 bases). Germline CDR1 MDHEN, CDR2 SYDVKM. CDR3 length: 16 residues. The CDR3 DNA is TGTGCTAGCAGTTTAAAGGGGATCTCTGGGGTCAAAGTCCTGACTTTC. Translation: CASSLKGISGVKVLTF.

This clonotype was counted a single time. Without the conserved terminal phenylalanine or tryptophan, this CDR3 likely stems from a read error. This chain uses TRBV6-1 with TRBJ2-3; the D is unclear. V was trimmed by 4 bases and J by 4 bases, leaving 9 bases between them. The CDR3 sequence is 13 residues long. Looked up from germline, CDR1 is MNHNS and CDR2 is SASEGT. CDR3 loop: CASSAGVADTQYY. CDR3 coding DNA: TGTGCCAGCAGTGCCGGCGTGGCAGATACGCAGTATTAT.

Notes on this clonotype: The junction and the germline gene differ at one end; a read error may be behind it. V gene TRBV6-2 or TRBV6-3 combines with J gene TRBJ1-5; TRBD1 might be the D (5 bases). The CDR3 length is 19 residues. Germline V gene lookup returns CDR1 MNHEY and CDR2 SVGEGT. CDR3 sequence (DNA): TGTGCCAGCAGTTACTCGATTGGGGGTACAGGAGCGAGCAGTCAGCCCCAGCATTTT. The encoded protein is CASSYSIGGTGASSQPQHF.

About this clonotype itself: Sequence at one end of the junction differs from germline and may be a read error. The chain carries TRBV6-6 and TRBJ1-3, with D perhaps TRBD1 (5 bases). This CDR3 is 15 amino acids long. Germline CDR1 MNHNY, CDR2 SVGAGI (reference sequence). This CDR3 is CASSIFEQRGNTLYF. The CDR3, as DNA: TGTGCCAGCAGCATCTTTGAACAGAGGGGAAACACCTTATATTTT.

The genes are TRBV6-1 and TRBJ1-2; unclear D gene. Trimming removed 0 bases at V and 8 bases at J, with 10 bases between. The CDR3 is made up of 13 amino acids. Germline V gene sequence: CDR1 MNHNS, CDR2 SASEGT. In DNA form, the CDR3 reads TGTGCCAGCAGTGAAGCCAGAGGGTTAGGCTACACCTTC. Translated: CASSEARGLGYTF.

Worth noting for this clonotype: This CDR3 fails to terminate in the conserved phenylalanine or tryptophan, so it likely reflects a read error. The J gene is TRBJ2-4, the V gene TRBV11-3; TRBD2 matches at 8 bases. CDR1 and CDR2 from the germline V gene are SGHNT and YENEEA. CDR3 length: 15 amino acids. The CDR3 DNA is TGTGCCAGCAGCCCGGGAGGGAATGGCAAAAGCATTCAGTACTTA. Its protein product is CASSPGGNGKSIQYL.

This clonotype was counted ten times or more. The rearrangement uses TRBV14 and TRBJ2-7; 7 bases are shared with TRBD1. In germline, CDR1 is SGHDN, CDR2 FVKESK. V was pared by 9 bases and J by 0 bases, with 11 bases of the junction left unmatched. The CDR3 has 15 amino acids. The CDR3 is CARGTGAPSSYEQYF. Written as DNA, the CDR3 is TGTGCCAGAGGTACAGGGGCCCCAAGCTCCTACGAGCAGTACTTC. The variable domain in full, completed from reference TRBV14 and TRBJ2-7, reads EAGVTQFPSHSVIEKGQTVTLRCDPISGHDNLYWYRRVMGKEIKFLLHFVKESKQDESGMPNNRFLAERTGGTYSTLKVQPAELEDSGVYFCARGTGAPSSYEQYFGPGTRLTVT.

Comment on this clonotype: The CDR3 ends on some other residue instead of the conserved phenylalanine or tryptophan, so this is likely a read error. The chain recombines TRBV10-1 with TRBJ2-1, with 10 nucleotides matching TRBD2. Trimming at V came to 6 bases and at J to 8 bases, leaving 10 bases not matched to a gene. CDR1 WNHNN and CDR2 SYGVQD come from the germline V gene (reference sequence). The CDR3 runs 15 residues. The CDR3 DNA reads TGCGCCAGCAGCACGGGACTAGCGAGGAAGGATGAGCAGTTCCTC. It codes for CASSTGLARKDEQFL.

For this clonotype: Since the CDR3 does not end with the conserved phenylalanine or tryptophan, this likely comes from a read error. It is unclear where the CDR3 begins or ends on the DNA, so no DNA is shown, and the CDR3 is as TCRdb lists it. This sequence joins TRBV6-6 and TRBJ1-5; the D call TRBD1 from the table was never checked on the DNA. The CDR3 is 14 residues long, ends included. In germline, CDR1 is MNHNY, CDR2 SVGAGI (reference sequence). The CDR3 region is CASSSGQFNQPQDV.

Comment on this clonotype: At one end, the junction sequence differs from germline, possibly due to a read error. The chain couples TRBV5-1 to TRBJ2-5; the D gene could be TRBD1 or TRBD2 (5 bases each). Germline lookup yields CDR1 SGHRS and CDR2 YFSETQ. The CDR3 length is 16 residues. The CDR3 DNA reads as TGCGCCAGCAGGAGCCGGGACGGACGGTCCCTAGAGACCCAGTATTTC. This gives the protein CASRSRDGRSLETQYF.

Worth noting for this clonotype: At one end, the junction sequence differs from germline, possibly due to a read error. The J gene is TRBJ1-2, the V gene TRBV6-5, with D uncertain. This CDR3 region has 15 residues. Germline CDR1 reads MNHEY; CDR2 reads SVGAGI. CDR3 in amino acids: CASSYRGGRNCGFTF. The CDR3 DNA reads TGTGCTAGCAGTTACCGGGGTGGTCGTAACTGTGGCTTCACCTTC.

In regard to this clonotype: No DNA is shown, since the ends of the CDR3 on it are uncertain; the CDR3 is the one TCRdb lists. Here the CDR3 reads CSADVAGGTGVLLF. The gene calls are TRBV29-1 and TRBJ2-2; TRBD2, the table's D call, lacks a check against the DNA. The V gene's germline CDR1 is SQVTM and CDR2 ANQGSEA. The CDR3 contains 14 residues when both ends are counted.

Notes on this clonotype: Germline and junction disagree at one end, which may indicate a read error. This chain joins TRBV11-3 and TRBJ2-1; 9 bases agree with TRBD2. The CDR3 has 17 residues. Germline V gene sequence: CDR1 SGHNT, CDR2 YENEEA. CDR3 loop: CVSSLCLAGRPYNEQFF. DNA for the CDR3: TGTGTCAGCAGCTTATGTCTAGCGGGAAGGCCCTACAATGAGCAGTTCTTC.

As for this clonotype: One end of the junction is discordant with germline, which a read error may explain. The V call is TRBV11-3, the J call TRBJ1-2, with D maybe TRBD1 (6 bases). CDR3 length: 13 amino acids. Per germline, CDR1 SGHNT and CDR2 YENEEA. CDR3 sequence reads: CTSSRSGVHGYIF. The DNA of the CDR3 is TGTACCAGCAGCCGATCAGGGGTACATGGCTACATCTTC.

The rearrangement links TRBV11-2 to TRBJ2-7, with D tentatively TRBD1 (6 bases). The J call may be in error: the DNA end matches TRBJ2-1 better. The CDR3 is made up of 16 amino acids. CDR1 SGHAT and CDR2 FQNNGV come from the germline V gene. In DNA form, the CDR3 reads TGTGTCTGCAGCCCCCCCGCCGGGACACCAACCTACGAGCAGTTCTTC. This gives the protein CVCSPPAGTPTYEQFF.

As for this clonotype: An end of the junction differs from the germline gene, which may be a read error. The chain joins TRBV29-1 to TRBJ2-1; D gene unclear. Germline-derived CDR1 and CDR2 are SQVTM and ANQGSEA. This CDR3 comprises 16 residues. CDR3: CSAIPYQNSEVNEQFF. The CDR3 region has the DNA TGCAGCGCTATACCGTATCAGAACAGTGAAGTCAATGAGCAATTCTTC.

Points on this clonotype: The junction does not match germline at one end; this may be a read error. The chain joins TRBV5-4 to TRBJ2-1; 11 nucleotides align to TRBD2. This CDR3 has 16 amino acids. The germline CDR1 and CDR2 sequences are SGHNT and YYREEE (reference sequence). The CDR3 coding sequence is TGTGCCAGCAGCGGAGCCGGGACTAGCGGTAGAACGGAGCGGTTCTTC. This codes for CASSGAGTSGRTERFF.

With respect to this clonotype: One junction end disagrees with the germline gene, perhaps due to a read error. The rearrangement uses TRBV4-3 and TRBJ2-3, with 12 bases matching TRBD2. Per the germline V gene, CDR1 is LGHNA and CDR2 is YSLEER. This CDR3 is 17 amino acids long. Here the CDR3 reads CASNQREPSGRGDTHYF. CDR3 coding DNA: TGCGCCAGCAACCAAAGGGAACCTAGCGGGAGGGGGGATACGCATTATTTT.

The genes are TRBV7-6 and TRBJ1-1; no definite D call. The CDR3 contains 14 residues. Germline lookup yields CDR1 SGHVS and CDR2 FNYEAQ. V lost 8 bases to trimming and J lost 3 bases, with 16 bases between them. CDR3 loop: CASPEGHEDTEAFF. CDR3 sequence (DNA): TGTGCCAGCCCGGAGGGCCACGAGGACACTGAAGCTTTCTTT.

Notes on this clonotype: One end of the junction is discordant with germline, which a read error may explain. The CDR3 bases are TGTGCCAGCAGCCCCCGGTACCAAGAGACCCAGCACTTC. As protein: CASSPRYQETQHF. The chain uses TRBV12-3 or TRBV12-4 and TRBJ2-5; D is undetermined. The CDR3 spans 13 residues.

This clonotype was counted many times. The chain carries TRBV7-2 and TRBJ2-7; 7 bases line up with TRBD1. Germline CDR1 reads SGHTA; CDR2 reads FQGNSA. J gave up 3 bases and V 3 bases, and 8 bases lay outside the gene matches. CDR3 length equals 15 residues. DNA of the CDR3: TGTGCCAGCAGCTTCCTCTGGGACAGTAACTACGAGCAGTACTTC. It yields the protein CASSFLWDSNYEQYF. Supplemented by reference TRBV7-2 and TRBJ2-7, the full variable domain reads GAGVSQSPSNKVTEKGKDVELRCDPISGHTALYWYRQSLGQGLEFLIYFQGNSAPDKSGLPSDRFSAERTGGSVSTLTIQRTQQEDSAVYLCASSFLWDSNYEQYFGPGTRLTVT.

The rearrangement uses TRBV29-1 and TRBJ2-3; 8 bases are a match to TRBD2. The CDR3 runs 17 residues. Germline CDR1 and CDR2: SQVTM and ANQGSEA. V trimming: 8 bases; J trimming: 2 bases; junction bases outside the gene matches: 18. The CDR3 DNA follows: TGCAGCTTACTCCCATATACGACGGGGGGGGACACAGATACGCAGTATTTT. Protein sequence: CSLLPYTTGGDTDTQYF.

This clonotype was picked up a small number of times. A single base separates this from a much larger clone, so it may be a read error. The V call is TRBV6-1, the J call TRBJ2-7; 7 nucleotides agree with TRBD2. The V and J ends lost 4 bases and 4 bases, in that order; junction bases with no gene match: 16. There are 17 residues in the CDR3. Germline values: CDR1 MNHNS, CDR2 SASEGT. The CDR3 sequence: CASSGGLTGGSFYEQYF. Here the CDR3 DNA reads TGTGCCAGCAGTGGAGGACTAACTGGCGGGAGTTTTTACGAGCAGTACTTC.